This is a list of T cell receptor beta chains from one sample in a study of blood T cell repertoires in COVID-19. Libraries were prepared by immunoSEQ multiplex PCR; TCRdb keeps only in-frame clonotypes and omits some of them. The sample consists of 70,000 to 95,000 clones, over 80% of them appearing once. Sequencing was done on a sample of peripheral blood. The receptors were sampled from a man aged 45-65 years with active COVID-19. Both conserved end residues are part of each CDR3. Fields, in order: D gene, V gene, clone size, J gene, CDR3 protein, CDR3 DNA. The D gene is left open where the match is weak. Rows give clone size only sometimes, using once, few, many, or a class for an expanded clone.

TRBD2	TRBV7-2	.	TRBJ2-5	CASSSAGLAGETQYF	TGTGCCAGCAGCTCCGCAGGACTAGCGGGAGAGACCCAGTACTTC
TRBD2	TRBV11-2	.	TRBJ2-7	CASSPPGSGGVGEQYF	TGTGCCAGCAGCCCGCCGGGTAGCGGGGGGGTAGGCGAGCAGTACTTC
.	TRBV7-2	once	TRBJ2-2	CASSQGGGAGELFF	TGTGCCAGCAGCCAAGGGGGCGGGGCCGGGGAGCTGTTTTTT
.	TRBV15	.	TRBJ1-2	CATSRGGNSGVDGYTF	TGTGCCACCAGCAGAGGGGGGAACAGCGGGGTCGATGGCTACACCTTC
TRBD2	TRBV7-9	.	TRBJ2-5	CASSQELAGVETQYF	TGTGCCAGCAGCCAGGAGCTAGCGGGAGTTGAGACCCAGTACTTC
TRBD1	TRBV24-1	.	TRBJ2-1	CATSDGTGSSYNEQFF	TGTGCCACCAGTGATGGGACAGGGAGCTCCTACAATGAGCAGTTCTTC
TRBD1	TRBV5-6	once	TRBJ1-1	CASSRNPGQGAEAFF	TGTGCCAGCAGTCGAAATCCGGGACAGGGGGCCGAAGCTTTCTTT
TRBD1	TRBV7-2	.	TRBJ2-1	CASSKRQGADEQFF	TGTGCCAGCAGCAAGAGACAGGGGGCGGATGAGCAGTTCTTC
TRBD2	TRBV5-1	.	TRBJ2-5	CASSLQTLTSGGGGTQYF	TGCGCCAGCAGCCTACAGACATTGACTAGCGGGGGAGGGGGGACCCAGTACTTC
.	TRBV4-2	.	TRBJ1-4	CASSLEESNEKLFF	TGTGCCAGCAGCCTGGAGGAGTCTAATGAAAAACTGTTTTTT
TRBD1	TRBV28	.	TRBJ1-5	CASSFGTGNQPQHF	TGTGCCAGCAGTTTCGGGACAGGCAATCAGCCCCAGCATTTT
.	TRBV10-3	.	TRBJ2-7	CAISPGGAGDYEQYF	TGTGCCATCAGCCCTGGGGGGGCGGGTGACTACGAGCAGTACTTC
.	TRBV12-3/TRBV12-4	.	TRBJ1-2	CASSFGGVGGYTF	TGTGCCAGCAGTTTCGGGGGGGTCGGTGGCTACACCTTC
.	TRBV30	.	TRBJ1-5	CAWSALQGDQPQHF	TGTGCCTGGAGTGCCCTACAGGGCGATCAGCCCCAGCATTTT
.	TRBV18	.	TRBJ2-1	CASSSSGVVNEQFF	TGTGCCAGCTCATCTAGTGGCGTTGTCAATGAGCAGTTCTTC
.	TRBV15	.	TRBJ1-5	CATSGGLGRQPQHF	TGTGCCACCAGCGGTGGGCTGGGGAGACAGCCCCAGCATTTT
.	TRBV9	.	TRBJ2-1	CASSVAGASYNEQFF	TGTGCCAGCAGCGTAGCGGGAGCGTCTTACAATGAGCAGTTCTTC
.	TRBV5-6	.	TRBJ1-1	CASSYREGRWTEAFF	TGTGCCAGCTCTTACAGAGAGGGAAGGTGGACTGAAGCTTTCTTT
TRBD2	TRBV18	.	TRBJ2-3	CASSPFSRAGSTDTQYF	TGTGCCAGCTCACCCTTCTCCCGAGCGGGGAGCACAGATACGCAGTATTTT
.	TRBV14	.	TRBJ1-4	CASKRAALTNEKLFF	TGTGCCAGCAAGCGGGCAGCCCTAACTAATGAAAAACTGTTTTTT
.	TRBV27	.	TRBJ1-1	CASSLNRVMNTEAFF	TGTGCCAGCAGTTTAAACAGGGTCATGAACACTGAAGCTTTCTTT
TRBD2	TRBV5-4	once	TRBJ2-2	CASSTGLAGTGELFF	TGTGCCAGCAGCACGGGACTAGCGGGCACCGGGGAGCTGTTTTTT
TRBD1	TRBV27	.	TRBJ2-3	CASSSRTGKDTQYF	TGTGCCAGCAGCTCACGGACAGGGAAAGATACGCAGTATTTT
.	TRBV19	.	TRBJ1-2	CASSIDGEFYGYTF	TGTGCCAGTAGTATCGACGGGGAATTCTATGGCTACACCTTC
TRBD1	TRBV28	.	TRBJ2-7	CASTSGTGGEQYF	TGTGCCAGCACCTCCGGGACAGGGGGCGAGCAGTACTTC
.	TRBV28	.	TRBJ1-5	CASSQQGQPQHF	TGTGCCAGCAGTCAACAGGGTCAGCCCCAGCATTTT
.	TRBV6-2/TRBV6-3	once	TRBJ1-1	CASSYSVQGNTEAFF	TGTGCCAGCAGTTACTCGGTGCAGGGGAACACTGAAGCTTTCTTT
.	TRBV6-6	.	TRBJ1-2	CASSYERTGTYYGYTF	TGTGCCAGCAGTTATGAGCGGACGGGGACTTACTATGGCTACACCTTC
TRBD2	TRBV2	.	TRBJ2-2	CASRLAGTGELFF	TGTGCCAGCAGACTAGCGGGAACCGGGGAGCTGTTTTTT